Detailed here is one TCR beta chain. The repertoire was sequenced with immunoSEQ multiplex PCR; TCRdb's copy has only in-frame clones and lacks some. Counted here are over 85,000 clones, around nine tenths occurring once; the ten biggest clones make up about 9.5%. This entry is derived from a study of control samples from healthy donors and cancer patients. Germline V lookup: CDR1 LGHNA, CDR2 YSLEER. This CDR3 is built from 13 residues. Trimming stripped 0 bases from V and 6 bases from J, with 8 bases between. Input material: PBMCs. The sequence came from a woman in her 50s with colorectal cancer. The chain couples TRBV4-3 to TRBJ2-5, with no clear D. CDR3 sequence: CASSQDERKTQYF. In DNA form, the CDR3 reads TGCGCCAGCAGCCAAGATGAAAGGAAGACCCAGTACTTC.